The clone carrying this T cell receptor (beta chain) was observed a handful of times. The record originates from a study of cytomegalovirus exposure and HLA in healthy donors. Trimming at V came to 2 bases and at J to 10 bases, leaving 19 bases not matched to a gene. Germline CDR1 reads SGHAT; CDR2 reads FQNNGV. The CDR3 extends over 18 amino acids. Vbeta (60) and Jbeta (13) primers were used in the PCR. Using immunoSEQ multiplex PCR, the repertoire was profiled, and TCRdb retains in-frame clones only, with some absent. The sample carries 100,000 to 150,000 clones, 75% recorded once. This receptor was taken from a woman aged 40-49 years in good health and CMV-seropositive. V usage is TRBV11-2 and J usage is TRBJ1-4; 7 nucleotides align to TRBD1. The sequenced material came from PBMCs. The chain's CDR3 is CASSLQTLTDRSNGKLFF. The CDR3 coding sequence is TGTGCCAGCAGCTTACAAACCCTTACGGACAGGTCGAACGGAAAACTGTTTTTT.